The 29 T cell receptor beta chains presented below share a single source sample, sequenced in a study of blood T cell repertoires in COVID-19. Repertoires were generated with immunoSEQ multiplex PCR, while TCRdb's copy carries only in-frame clones and drops some. The sample lists about 140,000 clones; around 90% were seen once. Sample: peripheral blood. The receptors derive from a human donor in a cohort sampled during active COVID-19.

This clone was counted a few times. CDR3 protein: CASSPRDSLSGANVLTF. The CDR3, as DNA: TGTGCCAGCAGCCCACGGGACTCCCTCTCCGGGGCCAACGTCCTGACTTTC. The V and J genes are TRBV9 and TRBJ2-6; perhaps TRBD2 as D (6 bases). Germline V gene data show CDR1 as SGDLS and CDR2 as YYNGEE. The CDR3 has 17 residues. Deletions cut 4 bases from V and 4 bases from J, with 18 bases between. Combining the CDR3 with reference TRBV9 and TRBJ2-6 gives the whole variable domain DSGVTQTPKHLITATGQRVTLRCSPRSGDLSVYWYQQSLDQGLQFLIQYYNGEERAKGNILERFSAQQFPDLHSELNLSSLELGDSALYFCASSPRDSLSGANVLTFGAGSRLTVL.

This clone has only a few counts. The chain recombines TRBV2 with TRBJ2-1; 12 positions agree with TRBD1. Germline CDR1 reads SNHLY; CDR2 reads FYNNEI. With 5 bases clipped from V and 8 bases from J, the junction kept 10 bases outside the gene matches. The CDR3 spans 16 residues. The CDR3 protein is CASSSNPGQGADEQFF. DNA for the CDR3: TGTGCCAGCAGTTCAAATCCGGGACAGGGGGCGGATGAGCAGTTCTTC.

This chain uses TRBV6-5 with TRBJ2-2, with TRBD2 matching over 7 bases. The CDR3 is 16 amino acids. Trimming took 0 bases from V and 4 from J; bases not matched to a gene: 5. Germline lookup yields CDR1 MNHEY and CDR2 SVGAGI. CDR3 nucleotides: TGTGCCAGCAGTTACTCGTACGCGGGAGCCACCGGGGAGCTGTTTTTT. This encodes CASSYSYAGATGELFF.

On this clone: The same CDR3 can be traced to other DNA sequences in this sample. J is TRBJ2-7 and V is TRBV29-1; 9 nucleotides line up with TRBD1. Germline-derived CDR1 and CDR2 are SQVTM and ANQGSEA. V was pared by 4 bases and J by 7 bases, with 5 bases of the junction left unmatched. The CDR3 is made up of 12 amino acids. CDR3 protein: CSVVGQGYEQYF. The CDR3 nucleotides read TGCAGCGTTGTTGGACAGGGGTATGAGCAGTACTTC.

This chain links TRBV7-2 with TRBJ1-3; possibly TRBD1 for D (5 bases). The CDR3 has 17 amino acids. The V and J ends lost 2 bases and 0 bases respectively, with 14 bases between them. Germline values: CDR1 SGHTA, CDR2 FQGNSA. The CDR3 DNA follows: TGTGCCAGCAGCTTACCCTCTACAGGTATCTCTGGAAACACCATATATTTT. Its translation: CASSLPSTGISGNTIYF. The entire variable domain, with the rest obtained from reference TRBV7-2 and TRBJ1-3, is as follows: GAGVSQSPSNKVTEKGKDVELRCDPISGHTALYWYRQSLGQGLEFLIYFQGNSAPDKSGLPSDRFSAERTGGSVSTLTIQRTQQEDSAVYLCASSLPSTGISGNTIYFGEGSWLTVV.

The chain employs TRBV5-1 and TRBJ2-1; D may be TRBD1 (6 bases). The CDR3 spans 12 residues. The germline V gene has CDR1 SGHRS and CDR2 YFSETQ. V shed 4 bases and J shed 10 bases, with 12 bases lying between them. This CDR3 reads CASSPRQEEQFF. In DNA, the CDR3 is TGCGCCAGCAGCCCCAGACAGGAAGAGCAGTTCTTC.

The chain couples TRBV29-1 to TRBJ2-7, with D perhaps matching TRBD2 (5 bases). Trimming removed 5 bases from V and 0 bases from J, with 11 bases in between. This CDR3 is built from 13 residues. Germline CDR1 and CDR2: SQVTM and ANQGSEA. The chain's CDR3 is CSVLPGSSYEQYF. CDR3 DNA: TGCAGCGTTCTCCCTGGGAGCTCCTACGAGCAGTACTTC.

The chain carries TRBV5-1 and TRBJ2-2; D is perhaps TRBD1 (6 bases). The CDR3 has 17 residues. Germline assignment: CDR1 SGHRS and CDR2 YFSETQ. V lost 3 bases to trimming and J lost 4 bases, with 19 bases between them. The CDR3 protein is CASSSNTGTRVTGELFF. The DNA of the CDR3 is TGCGCCAGCAGCTCAAACACAGGGACGAGAGTCACCGGGGAGCTGTTTTTT.

The rearrangement joins TRBV2 to TRBJ1-1; D not certain. Germline CDR1 and CDR2: SNHLY and FYNNEI. CDR3 length equals 11 residues. Trimming stripped 11 bases from V and 1 base from J, with 8 bases between. The CDR3 is CAVQQNTEAFF. The DNA of the CDR3 is TGTGCCGTACAGCAGAACACTGAAGCTTTCTTT. Combining the CDR3 with reference TRBV2 and TRBJ1-1 gives the whole variable domain EPEVTQTPSHQVTQMGQEVILRCVPISNHLYFYWYRQILGQKVEFLVSFYNNEISEKSEIFDDQFSVERPDGSNFTLKIRSTKLEDSAMYFCAVQQNTEAFFGQGTRLTVV.

This clone turned up a few times. The V and J genes are TRBV30 and TRBJ2-5; the D gene is possibly TRBD2 (5 bases). V was shortened by 0 bases and J by 5 bases, with 13 bases between the two germline ends. Germline CDR1 GTSNPN, CDR2 SVGIG (reference sequence). The CDR3 contains 14 residues. The chain's CDR3 is CAWSVDRGPETQYF. Here the CDR3 DNA reads TGTGCCTGGAGTGTGGACCGAGGGCCGGAGACCCAGTACTTC.

This clone was recorded a few times. V usage is TRBV7-2 and J usage is TRBJ2-7; D possibly corresponds to TRBD2 (5 bases). Germline V gives CDR1 SGHTA, CDR2 FQGNSA. V lost 5 bases and J 4 bases, leaving 9 bases between the germline ends. The length of the CDR3 is 12 residues. The CDR3 region is CASSGRGYEQYF. The DNA for the CDR3 is TGTGCCAGCAGCGGTCGAGGGTACGAGCAGTACTTC.

The gene calls are TRBV4-2 and TRBJ2-1, with D possibly being TRBD1 (6 bases). This CDR3 region has 11 residues. V was shortened by 5 bases and J by 8 bases, with 7 bases between the two germline ends. Germline V gene lookup returns CDR1 LGHNA and CDR2 YNFKEQ. The CDR3 protein is CASSYRDEQFF. The CDR3 DNA is TGTGCCAGCAGCTACAGGGATGAGCAGTTCTTC.

This clone was found once. This chain links TRBV4-1 with TRBJ2-7, with D maybe TRBD1 (6 bases). Deletions cut 4 bases from V and 1 base from J, with 17 bases between. The CDR3 loop spans 16 amino acids. In germline, CDR1 is MGHRA, CDR2 YSYEKL. CDR3 sequence: CASSPHGTQKSYEQYF. CDR3 in DNA: TGCGCCAGCAGCCCACATGGGACACAGAAATCCTACGAGCAGTACTTC.

The chain carries TRBV5-4 and TRBJ2-3; TRBD2 might be the D (7 bases). Germline V gene sequence: CDR1 SGHNT, CDR2 YYREEE (reference sequence). The CDR3 runs to 11 residues. V was trimmed by 2 bases and J by 14 bases, leaving 12 bases between them. The CDR3 nucleotides read TGTGCCAGCAGCTTAAGGGGGGGGGTGTATTTT. Its protein product is CASSLRGGVYF.

Note on this clone: The junction departs from the called germline gene at one end, perhaps through a read error. This chain uses TRBV7-7 with TRBJ2-1; TRBD2 might be the D (6 bases). Germline V gene lookup returns CDR1 SSHAT and CDR2 FNYEAQ (reference sequence). This CDR3 spans 16 amino acids. CDR3 DNA: TGTGCTAGCAGTTCGATACGGGGGAGCTCCTACAATGAGCAGTTCTTC. This gives the protein CASSSIRGSSYNEQFF.

Note on this clone: The junction shows a germline mismatch at one end, possibly a read error. The chain recombines TRBV3-1 (or the pseudogene TRBV3-2) with TRBJ1-5; tentatively, D is TRBD1 (5 bases). CDR1 is LGHDT and CDR2 is YNNKEL in the germline V gene (reference sequence). The CDR3 totals 15 residues. CDR3 residues: CASSQGGGWGQPQHF. The CDR3 bases are TGTGCCAGCAGTCAAGGCGGGGGTTGGGGTCAGCCCCAGCATTTT.

The V gene is TRBV27, the J gene TRBJ1-1; the match to TRBD1 covers 8 bases. This CDR3 has 15 residues. The V gene's germline CDR1 is MNHEY and CDR2 SMNVEV (reference sequence). V lost 1 base to trimming and J lost 6 bases; unmatched junction nucleotides: 7. In DNA, the CDR3 is TGTGCCAGCAGTTTATATCAGGGGGCGAGGGCTGAAGCTTTCTTT. This sequence encodes CASSLYQGARAEAFF.

The V call is TRBV27, the J call TRBJ1-2; D might be TRBD1 (6 bases). Germline-derived CDR1 and CDR2 are MNHEY and SMNVEV (reference sequence). The ends were cut back, 9 bases at V and 6 bases at J, with 8 bases in the middle. The CDR3 covers 10 residues. This CDR3 is CARGGHGYTF. The CDR3 nucleotides read TGTGCCAGGGGGGGGCATGGCTACACCTTC.

V is TRBV18 and J is TRBJ1-1; no firm D call. The germline V gene has CDR1 KGHSH and CDR2 LQKENI. The CDR3 totals 12 residues. V lost 0 bases and J 9 bases, leaving 8 bases between the germline ends. This CDR3 reads CASSPPGFQAFF. The CDR3 DNA sequence: TGTGCCAGCTCACCACCCGGGTTCCAAGCTTTCTTT.

V gene TRBV10-1 combines with J gene TRBJ1-2, with D maybe TRBD1 (6 bases). CDR1 and CDR2 (germline): WNHNN, SYGVQD (reference sequence). This CDR3 spans 15 amino acids. V was shortened by 6 bases and J by 2 bases, with 16 bases between the two germline ends. As DNA, the CDR3 is TGCGCCAGCAGGTCTTTCCGGACAGAGAACTATGGCTACACCTTC. This codes for CASRSFRTENYGYTF.

The genes are TRBV30 and TRBJ2-7; D perhaps matches TRBD2 (6 bases). The CDR3 spans 14 residues. Trimming took 0 bases from V and 0 from J, leaving 9 bases between them. Germline lookup yields CDR1 GTSNPN and CDR2 SVGIG (reference sequence). CDR3 sequence reads: CAWSVGGNSYEQYF. The CDR3, as DNA: TGTGCCTGGAGTGTTGGGGGGAACTCCTACGAGCAGTACTTC.

This clone is a singleton in its sample. The chain employs TRBV27 and TRBJ2-3; D might be TRBD1 (5 bases). V was cut by 5 bases and J by 1 base, with 13 bases left in between. Germline CDR1 reads MNHEY; CDR2 reads SMNVEV (reference sequence). The length of the CDR3 is 15 residues. The CDR3 nucleotides are TGTGCCAGCAGTCCCAGGGATGGGGGCACAGATACGCAGTATTTT. Translated: CASSPRDGGTDTQYF.

The genes are TRBV28 and TRBJ2-5; perhaps TRBD1 as D (6 bases). The CDR3 covers 14 residues. The germline gives CDR1 MDHEN, CDR2 SYDVKM. V dropped 8 bases and J dropped 4 bases, with 17 bases sitting between them. The CDR3 loop is CASASYPGAETQYF. The DNA for the CDR3 is TGTGCCAGCGCCTCTTACCCAGGGGCAGAGACCCAGTACTTC.

The table lists this clone with a few counts. For the CDR3, the DNA is TGTGCCAGCAGCCAAGACCCCCCAGGGTTCTATAATTCACCCCTCCACTTT. Protein product: CASSQDPPGFYNSPLHF. This chain connects TRBV14 to TRBJ1-6; perhaps TRBD1 as D (5 bases). CDR1 is SGHDN, CDR2 FVKESK, per germline. V was clipped by 0 bases and J by 3 bases, with 12 bases between them. This CDR3 region has 17 residues.

The rearrangement links TRBV28 to TRBJ1-2; 7 bases are a match to TRBD1. Trimming removed 3 bases from V and 8 bases from J; junction bases left unmatched: 21. The CDR3 extends over 18 amino acids. Germline loops: CDR1 MDHEN, CDR2 SYDVKM. The CDR3, as DNA: TGTGCCAGCAGTTTTTTCCCTAGGGGGCGGACGGGGGATTACGGCTACACCTTC. It translates to CASSFFPRGRTGDYGYTF.

The chain is built from TRBV11-2 and TRBJ1-2, with TRBD1 matching 7 bases. V was clipped by 5 bases and J by 4 bases; unmatched bases: 13. Germline V gene sequence: CDR1 SGHAT, CDR2 FQNNGV. The CDR3 is made up of 16 amino acids. This CDR3 is CASSPDLKGAFYGYTF. CDR3 sequence (DNA): TGTGCCAGCAGCCCAGACCTTAAGGGGGCCTTCTATGGCTACACCTTC.

J is TRBJ1-2 and V is TRBV28; 8 nucleotides agree with TRBD1. This CDR3 is built from 12 residues. Germline-derived CDR1 and CDR2 are MDHEN and SYDVKM. V shed 5 bases, J shed 8 bases, and the junction held 4 bases outside the gene matches. CDR3 in amino acids: CASSPDRAGYTF. The CDR3 DNA sequence: TGTGCCAGCAGTCCGGACAGGGCCGGCTACACCTTC.

The rearrangement uses TRBV27 and TRBJ1-3; weak D call: TRBD1 (6 bases). The germline V gene has CDR1 MNHEY and CDR2 SMNVEV (reference sequence). The V gene lost 5 bases and the J gene lost 0 bases, with 17 bases spanning the gap. The CDR3 extends over 17 amino acids. The CDR3 DNA is TGTGCCAGCAGTCCCGGGAATACAGGGTTCTCTGGAAACACCATATATTTT. As protein: CASSPGNTGFSGNTIYF.

The V and J genes are TRBV5-1 and TRBJ1-1, with D tentatively TRBD1 (6 bases). Germline CDR1 is SGHRS and CDR2 is YFSETQ. The V end was cut by 4 bases, the J end by 3 bases, with 10 bases between. The CDR3 contains 13 residues. The CDR3 spells CASSPKGDTEAFF. Written as DNA, the CDR3 is TGCGCCAGCAGCCCCAAGGGGGACACTGAAGCTTTCTTT.